Presented here are 27 T cell receptor beta chains from one specimen sequenced in a study of cytomegalovirus exposure and HLA in healthy donors. The PCR used 60 Vbeta and 13 Jbeta primers. The table came from immunoSEQ multiplex PCR; TCRdb's copy has only in-frame clones and leaves some out. The sample contains more than 150,000 clones, about 80% of which appear only once. Material: PBMCs. The receptors derive from a young man in good health and CMV-seronegative.

This clone was counted a few times. The chain carries TRBV19 and TRBJ1-5; possibly TRBD1 for D (5 bases). The CDR3 is 15 residues long. V lost 4 bases and J 0 bases, leaving 10 bases between the germline ends. Germline CDR1 LNHDA, CDR2 SQIVND (reference sequence). The CDR3 coding sequence is TGTGCCAGTAGTACTGGGGCCTTTAGCAATCAGCCCCAGCATTTT. Translation: CASSTGAFSNQPQHF.

The chain employs TRBV7-6 and TRBJ2-7; a possible D gene is TRBD2 (5 bases). V was shortened by 1 base and J by 0 bases, with 10 bases between the two germline ends. CDR1 is SGHVS and CDR2 is FNYEAQ in the germline V gene. The CDR3 covers 15 residues. The CDR3 reads CASSLGPGGSYEQYF. The CDR3 nucleotides are TGTGCCAGCAGCTTAGGCCCCGGAGGCTCCTACGAGCAGTACTTC.

Only a few counts were recorded for this clone. The chain carries TRBV9 and TRBJ2-7, with D maybe TRBD1 (5 bases). The CDR3 runs 14 residues. Trimming left V 2 bases short and J 3 bases short, with 12 bases between. The germline V gene encodes CDR1 SGDLS and CDR2 YYNGEE. The CDR3 loop is CASSVTERSYEQYF. The CDR3 region has the DNA TGTGCCAGCAGCGTGACAGAGCGAAGCTACGAGCAGTACTTC. The full variable domain, in which reference TRBV9 and TRBJ2-7 provide the parts outside the CDR3, is DSGVTQTPKHLITATGQRVTLRCSPRSGDLSVYWYQQSLDQGLQFLIQYYNGEERAKGNILERFSAQQFPDLHSELNLSSLELGDSALYFCASSVTERSYEQYFGPGTRLTVT.

The genes are TRBV11-2 and TRBJ2-2; perhaps TRBD2 as D (7 bases). From germline, CDR1 is SGHAT and CDR2 FQNNGV. The length of the CDR3 is 15 residues. V gave up 8 bases and J gave up 2 bases, with 15 bases separating them. CDR3 loop: CASRGGGVNTGELFF. The CDR3 DNA is TGTGCCAGCCGAGGGGGGGGAGTAAACACCGGGGAGCTGTTTTTT. Full variable domain (remainder filled in from reference TRBV11-2 and TRBJ2-2): EAGVAQSPRYKIIEKRQSVAFWCNPISGHATLYWYQQILGQGPKLLIQFQNNGVVDDSQLPKDRFSAERLKGVDSTLKIQPAKLEDSAVYLCASRGGGVNTGELFFGEGSRLTVL.

This chain links TRBV19 with TRBJ2-5; the D gene is possibly TRBD2 (6 bases). V lost 3 bases to trimming and J lost 5 bases, with 13 bases between them. The CDR3 totals 14 residues. Germline V gives CDR1 LNHDA, CDR2 SQIVND (reference sequence). CDR3 DNA: TGTGCCAGTAGTATTTTCGGGGGATGGGAGACCCAGTACTTC. This gives the protein CASSIFGGWETQYF.

The chain recombines TRBV28 with TRBJ1-5, with D possibly matching TRBD1 (6 bases). Per germline, CDR1 MDHEN and CDR2 SYDVKM. CDR3 size: 16 residues. V was clipped by 5 bases and J by 4 bases, with 18 bases between them. DNA for the CDR3: TGTGCCAGCAGTCCTACGGGGGGTACAGGGAATCAGCCCCAGCATTTT. Protein sequence: CASSPTGGTGNQPQHF. Based on the CDR3 plus reference TRBV28 and TRBJ1-5, the full variable domain is DVKVTQSSRYLVKRTGEKVFLECVQDMDHENMFWYRQDPGLGLRLIYFSYDVKMKEKGDIPEGYSVSREKKERFSLILESASTNQTSMYLCASSPTGGTGNQPQHFGDGTRLSIL.

The V and J genes are TRBV28 and TRBJ1-5; D unclear. The CDR3 is 16 amino acids. Looked up from germline, CDR1 is MDHEN and CDR2 is SYDVKM. Trimming took off 3 bases at V and 6 bases at J, with 18 bases between the two ends. DNA of the CDR3: TGTGCCAGCAGTTTTCTGGCAACCGGAGAGAGTCAGCCCCAGCATTTT. It is translated as CASSFLATGESQPQHF.

The chain carries TRBV9 and TRBJ2-7, with a weak D call TRBD1 (6 bases). Germline V CDR1 and CDR2: SGDLS, YYNGEE. The germline V and J ends were trimmed by 3 bases and 2 bases, with 21 bases remaining between them. CDR3 length: 17 residues. CDR3 sequence reads: CASSARGPEQGPYEQYF. The DNA of the CDR3 is TGTGCCAGCAGCGCTAGAGGGCCTGAGCAGGGGCCCTACGAGCAGTACTTC.

This clone was counted once. The chain is built from TRBV6-5 and TRBJ2-7; unclear D gene. Trimming pared 1 base from V and 6 bases from J, leaving 7 bases between. Germline V gene sequence: CDR1 MNHEY, CDR2 SVGAGI. The CDR3 extends over 12 amino acids. The CDR3 DNA follows: TGTGCCAGCAGTTACTTCGGTTCCGAGCAGTACTTC. Protein: CASSYFGSEQYF.

The chain combines TRBV18 with TRBJ1-1; the match to TRBD1 covers 8 bases. V shed 6 bases, J shed 3 bases, and the junction held 21 bases outside the gene matches. The CDR3 is 19 residues long. Germline V lookup: CDR1 KGHSH, CDR2 LQKENI. Here the CDR3 reads CASSLRLLTGDLVDTEAFF. CDR3 DNA sequence: TGTGCCAGCTCCCTTCGGCTTTTGACAGGGGACCTGGTTGACACTGAAGCTTTCTTT. Combining the CDR3 with reference TRBV18 and TRBJ1-1 gives the whole variable domain NAGVMQNPRHLVRRRGQEARLRCSPMKGHSHVYWYRQLPEEGLKFMVYLQKENIIDESGMPKERFSAEFPKEGPSILRIQQVVRGDSAAYFCASSLRLLTGDLVDTEAFFGQGTRLTVV.

This chain uses TRBV2 with TRBJ2-1, with 10 bases identical to TRBD1. Unmatched junction bases numbered 2, after V lost 4 bases and J lost 2 bases. The germline V gene has CDR1 SNHLY and CDR2 FYNNEI. CDR3 length: 15 amino acids. The CDR3 nucleotides read TGTGCCAGCAGTGGGGACAGGGGACCCTACAATGAGCAGTTCTTC. Translated, it gives CASSGDRGPYNEQFF. Using reference TRBV2 and TRBJ2-1 for the parts outside the CDR3, the full variable domain is EPEVTQTPSHQVTQMGQEVILRCVPISNHLYFYWYRQILGQKVEFLVSFYNNEISEKSEIFDDQFSVERPDGSNFTLKIRSTKLEDSAMYFCASSGDRGPYNEQFFGPGTRLTVL.

The chain has TRBV29-1 and TRBJ1-2; tentative D call: TRBD1 (6 bases). V lost 7 bases, J lost 4 bases, and 16 bases lay in between. This CDR3 is 13 amino acids long. Germline CDR1 and CDR2: SQVTM and ANQGSEA. The CDR3 loop reads CSARGAPSYGYTF. For the CDR3, the DNA is TGCAGCGCCCGGGGGGCCCCGTCCTATGGCTACACCTTC.

J is TRBJ2-1 and V is TRBV25-1; 9 bases match TRBD2. The CDR3 runs to 15 residues. V shed 3 bases and J 5 bases; nucleotides not matched to a gene: 5. Per germline, CDR1 MGHDK and CDR2 SYGVNS. The chain's CDR3 is CASSDLAGSDNEQFF. Here the CDR3 DNA reads TGTGCCAGCAGTGACCTAGCGGGGTCAGACAATGAGCAGTTCTTC.

This clone occurred once. Here the CDR3 DNA reads TGTGCCAGCAGTTTATGGCGTAGCGGGACCCAGTACTTC. This gives the protein CASSLWRSGTQYF. V and J are TRBV28 and TRBJ2-5; a possible D gene is TRBD2 (6 bases). Germline-derived CDR1 and CDR2 are MDHEN and SYDVKM. V was trimmed by 0 bases and J by 7 bases, leaving 9 bases between them. The CDR3 contains 13 residues.

V and J are TRBV30 and TRBJ2-5; 13 bases are shared with TRBD2. V lost 3 bases and J lost 5; bases outside the gene matches: 6. Per germline, CDR1 GTSNPN and CDR2 SVGIG (reference sequence). The CDR3 sequence is 15 residues long. Here the CDR3 reads CAWSGTSGMGETQYF. The CDR3 nucleotides read TGTGCCTGGAGCGGGACTAGCGGGATGGGGGAGACCCAGTACTTC.

The chain joins TRBV2 to TRBJ1-5; a weak D match, TRBD1 (5 bases). Germline CDR1 SNHLY, CDR2 FYNNEI. V lost 8 bases and J lost 8, with 16 bases in between. This CDR3 has 13 amino acids. The CDR3 region is CASRYRSEEPQHF. CDR3 nucleotide sequence: TGTGCCAGCCGCTACAGGAGTGAGGAGCCCCAGCATTTT.

The DNA for the CDR3 is TGTGCCAGCTCACCGAACGGACAGACTATGAACACCGGGGAGCTGTTTTTT. Encoded protein: CASSPNGQTMNTGELFF. The V gene is TRBV18, the J gene TRBJ2-2, with TRBD1 as a possible D gene (6 bases). The V and J ends lost 3 bases and 1 base respectively, with 15 bases between them. The V gene's germline CDR1 is KGHSH and CDR2 LQKENI. CDR3 length equals 17 residues. The whole variable domain, filled in from reference TRBV18 and TRBJ2-2, reads NAGVMQNPRHLVRRRGQEARLRCSPMKGHSHVYWYRQLPEEGLKFMVYLQKENIIDESGMPKERFSAEFPKEGPSILRIQQVVRGDSAAYFCASSPNGQTMNTGELFFGEGSRLTVL.

The chain employs TRBV30 and TRBJ1-2; TRBD1 matches 7 bases. Germline V lookup: CDR1 GTSNPN, CDR2 SVGIG (reference sequence). After removal of 3 bases from V and 0 bases from J, the junction contained 4 bases not matched to a gene. The CDR3 totals 14 residues. The CDR3 is CAWSADRANYGYTF. For the CDR3, the DNA is TGTGCCTGGAGCGCCGACAGGGCTAACTATGGCTACACCTTC.

This clone was counted between two and nine times. J is TRBJ1-4 and V is TRBV6-5; tentative D call: TRBD1 (5 bases). CDR1 MNHEY and CDR2 SVGAGI come from the germline V gene. The V gene lost 6 bases and the J gene lost 6 bases, with 17 bases spanning the gap. This CDR3 is 15 amino acids long. The CDR3 DNA reads TGTGCCAGCAGGGGCACGGGAGTGGGGGATGAAAAACTGTTTTTT. Encoded protein: CASRGTGVGDEKLFF.

This CDR3 is CASSKGLNRAGELFF. CDR3 sequence (DNA): TGTGCCAGCAGCAAAGGACTCAACCGAGCCGGGGAGCTGTTTTTT. The rearrangement links TRBV2 to TRBJ2-2; possibly TRBD2 for D (5 bases). The length of the CDR3 is 15 residues. V was pared by 6 bases and J by 6 bases, with 17 bases between. Germline V lookup: CDR1 SNHLY, CDR2 FYNNEI. The entire variable domain, with the rest obtained from reference TRBV2 and TRBJ2-2, is as follows: EPEVTQTPSHQVTQMGQEVILRCVPISNHLYFYWYRQILGQKVEFLVSFYNNEISEKSEIFDDQFSVERPDGSNFTLKIRSTKLEDSAMYFCASSKGLNRAGELFFGEGSRLTVL.

The V call is TRBV2, the J call TRBJ1-2; D not certain. This CDR3 comprises 13 residues. Deletions cut 8 bases from V and 0 bases from J, with 10 bases between. Germline CDR1 SNHLY, CDR2 FYNNEI. DNA of the CDR3: TGTGCCAGCGCGAGAGTCCCTAACTATGGCTACACCTTC. This gives the protein CASARVPNYGYTF.

The chain has TRBV2 and TRBJ2-7; 9 bases line up with TRBD2. Germline CDR1 is SNHLY and CDR2 is FYNNEI. This CDR3 spans 14 amino acids. J gave up 2 bases and V 7 bases, and 6 bases lay outside the gene matches. CDR3 region: CASKRGGATYEQYF. The DNA for the CDR3 is TGTGCCAGCAAACGCGGGGGGGCAACCTACGAGCAGTACTTC.

This clone was counted a few times. The V and J genes are TRBV4-3 and TRBJ1-1; D gene unclear. V lost 0 bases and J lost 5, with 7 bases in between. The CDR3 covers 13 residues. Germline assignment: CDR1 LGHNA and CDR2 YSLEER. The CDR3 sequence is CASSQEPRTEAFF. The CDR3 DNA reads TGCGCCAGCAGCCAAGAGCCCAGGACTGAAGCTTTCTTT.

The genes are TRBV5-1 and TRBJ1-2; perhaps TRBD1 as D (6 bases). The CDR3 runs 15 residues. Germline values: CDR1 SGHRS, CDR2 YFSETQ. Trimming removed 0 bases at V and 8 bases at J, with 17 bases between. CDR3 sequence reads: CASSLVAGELRGYTF. CDR3 DNA sequence: TGCGCCAGCAGCTTGGTGGCAGGGGAGTTGAGGGGCTACACCTTC.

The V and J genes are TRBV6-1 and TRBJ1-4, with a tentative D call TRBD1 (6 bases). Trimming took 6 bases from V and 5 from J, leaving 13 bases between them. Germline lookup yields CDR1 MNHNS and CDR2 SASEGT. The CDR3 has 14 amino acids. As DNA, the CDR3 is TGTGCCAGCAGCCAACTTACAGGGAATGAAAAACTGTTTTTT. This gives the protein CASSQLTGNEKLFF.

The rearrangement uses TRBV11-3 and TRBJ1-2, with D possibly being TRBD1 (5 bases). Between the trimmed V and J ends, which lost 4 bases and 4 bases, there was a span of 10 bases. CDR1 and CDR2 from the germline V gene are SGHNT and YENEEA. CDR3 length: 13 amino acids. The CDR3 nucleotides are TGTGCCAGCAGCTCAGACAGTATCTATGGCTACACCTTC. Its translation: CASSSDSIYGYTF.

This chain uses TRBV5-1 with TRBJ2-5, with 7 bases that match TRBD1. Germline loops: CDR1 SGHRS, CDR2 YFSETQ. V shed 3 bases and J 1 base; nucleotides not matched to a gene: 3. The CDR3 covers 14 residues. Here the CDR3 reads CASSYGTVQETQYF. Written as DNA, the CDR3 is TGCGCCAGCAGCTACGGGACAGTCCAAGAGACCCAGTACTTC. Full variable domain (remainder filled in from reference TRBV5-1 and TRBJ2-5): KAGVTQTPRYLIKTRGQQVTLSCSPISGHRSVSWYQQTPGQGLQFLFEYFSETQRNKGNFPGRFSGRQFSNSRSEMNVSTLELGDSALYLCASSYGTVQETQYFGPGTRLLVL.